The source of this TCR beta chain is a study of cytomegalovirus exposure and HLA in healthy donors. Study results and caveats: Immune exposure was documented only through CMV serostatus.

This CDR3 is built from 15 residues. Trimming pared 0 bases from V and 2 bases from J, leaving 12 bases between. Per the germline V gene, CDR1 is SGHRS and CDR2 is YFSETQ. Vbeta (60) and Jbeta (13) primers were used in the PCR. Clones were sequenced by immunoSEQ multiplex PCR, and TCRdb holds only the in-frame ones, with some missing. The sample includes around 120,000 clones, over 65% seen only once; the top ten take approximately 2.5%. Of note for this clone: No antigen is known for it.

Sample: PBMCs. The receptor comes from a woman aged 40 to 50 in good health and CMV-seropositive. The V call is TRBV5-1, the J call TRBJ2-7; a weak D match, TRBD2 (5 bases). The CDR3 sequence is CASSLGPVGTYEQYF. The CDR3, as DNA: TGCGCCAGCAGCTTGGGTCCGGTCGGGACCTACGAGCAGTACTTC.